Detailed here is one T cell receptor (beta chain). In the original workflow: Nucleated cell number was recorded as an estimate derived from reference gene primer amplification. The table came from immunoSEQ multiplex PCR; TCRdb's copy has only in-frame clones and leaves some out. The DNA was the basis for D and trimming; V, J and clone size are from that table. The table shows about 260,000 clones, with 80% to 90% occurring only once. The data stem from a study of blood T cell repertoires in COVID-19. Germline loops: CDR1 MNHEY, CDR2 SVGAGI. Trimming shortened V by 6 bases and J by 11 bases, and 13 bases separated the two germline ends. This CDR3 has 12 residues.

This clonotype originated in a man aged 55 to 70 with acute or convalescent COVID-19. The specimen was peripheral blood. The chain links TRBV6-5 to TRBJ2-2; D not certain. The CDR3 loop is CASRTYQDELFF. In nucleotides, the CDR3 is TGTGCCAGCAGAACATATCAGGATGAGCTGTTTTTT.